Sequencing of this T cell receptor (beta chain) was carried out in a study of cytotoxic CD8 clonotypes in ibrutinib-treated CLL. The CDR3 sequence is 14 residues long. Germline V lookup: CDR1 SQVTM, CDR2 ANQGSEA. Trimming left V 3 bases short and J 10 bases short, with 20 bases between. Depth targeted 1 in 200,000 to 1 in 1 million T cells, averaging 10x coverage per clonotype. Clones were sequenced by immunoSEQ multiplex PCR, and TCRdb holds only the in-frame ones, with some missing. The sample has about 40,000 clones, approximately 67% seen once. This TCR derives from a human donor with chronic lymphocytic leukemia. Sample: PBMCs, taken at disease progression, from a patient treated with ibrutinib. The chain uses TRBV29-1 and TRBJ2-3; D might be TRBD1 or TRBD2, each matching 6 bases. The CDR3, as DNA: TGCAGCGTTGATCGAGGGGGGAGTTCATTTTCGCAGTATTTT. This translates into CSVDRGGSSFSQYF.